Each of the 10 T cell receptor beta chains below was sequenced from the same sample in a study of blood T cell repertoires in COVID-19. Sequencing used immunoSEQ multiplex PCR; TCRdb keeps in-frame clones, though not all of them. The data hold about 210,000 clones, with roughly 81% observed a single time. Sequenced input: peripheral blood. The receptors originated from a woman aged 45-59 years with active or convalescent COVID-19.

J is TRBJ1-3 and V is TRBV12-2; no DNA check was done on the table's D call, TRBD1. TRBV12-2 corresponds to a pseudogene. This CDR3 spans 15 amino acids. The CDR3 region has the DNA TGTGCAAGTCGCCATACAGGGGAGGATGGAAACACCATATATTTT. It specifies CASRHTGEDGNTIYF.

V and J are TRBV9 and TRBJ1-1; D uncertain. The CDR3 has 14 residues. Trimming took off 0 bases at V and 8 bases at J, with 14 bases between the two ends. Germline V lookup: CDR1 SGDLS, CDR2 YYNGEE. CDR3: CASSVDPIGGEAFF. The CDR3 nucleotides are TGTGCCAGCAGCGTAGACCCTATCGGAGGGGAAGCTTTCTTT.

The CDR3 region has the DNA TGTGCCAGCAGCCCAGATGGACTAGCGGGAGAAGAGCAGTACTTC. Protein product: CASSPDGLAGEEQYF. The rearrangement joins TRBV11-3 to TRBJ2-7, with 13 nucleotides matching TRBD2. The germline V gene encodes CDR1 SGHNT and CDR2 YENEEA. The V and J ends lost 5 bases and 7 bases, in that order; junction bases with no gene match: 8. The CDR3 extends over 15 amino acids. Full variable domain (rest looked up from reference TRBV11-3 and TRBJ2-7): EAGVVQSPRYKIIEKKQPVAFWCNPISGHNTLYWYLQNLGQGPELLIRYENEEAVDDSQLPKDRFSAERLKGVDSTLKIQPAELGDSAVYLCASSPDGLAGEEQYFGPGTRLTVT.

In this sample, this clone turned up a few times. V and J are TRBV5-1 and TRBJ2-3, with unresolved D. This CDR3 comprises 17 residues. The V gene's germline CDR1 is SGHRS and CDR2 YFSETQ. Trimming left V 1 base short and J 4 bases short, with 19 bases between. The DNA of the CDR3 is TGCGCCAGCAGCTTGTACCCGGGTGATTTACGGGCAGATACGCAGTATTTT. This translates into CASSLYPGDLRADTQYF.

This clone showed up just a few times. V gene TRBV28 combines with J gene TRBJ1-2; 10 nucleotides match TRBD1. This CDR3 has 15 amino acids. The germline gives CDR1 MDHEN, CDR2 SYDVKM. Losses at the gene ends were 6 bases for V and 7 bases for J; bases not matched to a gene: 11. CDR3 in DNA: TGTGCCAGCAGGATCCTGAAAGGGACAGGGGCTGGCTACACCTTC. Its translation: CASRILKGTGAGYTF.

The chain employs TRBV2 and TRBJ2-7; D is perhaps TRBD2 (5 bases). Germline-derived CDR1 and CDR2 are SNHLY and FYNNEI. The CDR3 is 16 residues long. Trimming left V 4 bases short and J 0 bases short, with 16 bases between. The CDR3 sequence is CASSGIGIGISYEQYF. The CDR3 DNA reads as TGTGCCAGCAGTGGCATCGGGATAGGGATCTCCTACGAGCAGTACTTC.

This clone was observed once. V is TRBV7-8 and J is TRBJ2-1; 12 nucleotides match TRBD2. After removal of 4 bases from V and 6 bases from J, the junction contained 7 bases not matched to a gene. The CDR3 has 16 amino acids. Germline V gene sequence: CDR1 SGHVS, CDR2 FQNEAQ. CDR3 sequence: CASSSETGLAGNEQFF. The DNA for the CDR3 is TGTGCCAGCAGCTCGGAAACGGGACTAGCGGGCAATGAGCAGTTCTTC.

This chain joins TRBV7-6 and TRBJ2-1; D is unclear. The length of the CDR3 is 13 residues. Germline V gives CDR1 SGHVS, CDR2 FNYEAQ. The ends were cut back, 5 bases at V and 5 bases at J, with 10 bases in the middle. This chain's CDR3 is CASSRQDNNEQFF. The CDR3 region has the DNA TGTGCCAGCAGCAGACAAGACAACAATGAGCAGTTCTTC.

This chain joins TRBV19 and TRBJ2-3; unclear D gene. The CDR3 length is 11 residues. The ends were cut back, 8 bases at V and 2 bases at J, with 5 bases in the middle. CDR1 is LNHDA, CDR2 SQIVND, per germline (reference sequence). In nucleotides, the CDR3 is TGTGCCAGTTCAGACACAGATACGCAGTATTTT. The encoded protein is CASSDTDTQYF.

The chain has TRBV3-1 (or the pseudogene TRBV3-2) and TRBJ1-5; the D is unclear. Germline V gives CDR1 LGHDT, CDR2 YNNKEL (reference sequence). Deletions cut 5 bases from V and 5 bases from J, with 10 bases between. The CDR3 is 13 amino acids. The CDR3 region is CASSNREDQPQHF. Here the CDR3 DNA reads TGTGCCAGCAGCAACCGGGAAGATCAGCCCCAGCATTTT.